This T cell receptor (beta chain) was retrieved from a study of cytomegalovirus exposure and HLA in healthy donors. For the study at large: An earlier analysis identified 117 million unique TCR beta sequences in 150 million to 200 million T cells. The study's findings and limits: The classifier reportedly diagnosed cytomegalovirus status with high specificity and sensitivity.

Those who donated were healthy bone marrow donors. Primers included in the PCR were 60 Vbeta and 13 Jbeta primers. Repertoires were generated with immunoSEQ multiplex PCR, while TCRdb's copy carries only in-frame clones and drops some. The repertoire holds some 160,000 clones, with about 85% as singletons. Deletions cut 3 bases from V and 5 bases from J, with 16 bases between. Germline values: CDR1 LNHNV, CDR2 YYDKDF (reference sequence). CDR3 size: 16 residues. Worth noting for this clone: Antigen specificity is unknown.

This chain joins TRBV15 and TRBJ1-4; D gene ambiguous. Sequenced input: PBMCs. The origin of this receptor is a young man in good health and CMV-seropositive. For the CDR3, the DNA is TGTGCCACCAGCAGGGGAGGCGAGGGATCGAATGAAAAACTGTTTTTT. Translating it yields CATSRGGEGSNEKLFF.